Following are 28 T cell receptor beta chains from one sample sequenced in a study of neoadjuvant nivolumab and ipilimumab in lung cancer. TCRdb's table, derived via immunoSEQ multiplex PCR, lists solely in-frame clones and lacks some. This repertoire shows under 35,000 clones, about nine tenths found once; its top ten account for approximately 4.6%. The sequenced sample was peripheral blood, obtained after neoadjuvant nivolumab, alone or with ipilimumab, at or shortly before surgery. These receptors all stem from an adult with non-small cell lung cancer.

V is TRBV27 and J is TRBJ1-3, with D tentatively TRBD1 (5 bases). Germline lookup yields CDR1 MNHEY and CDR2 SMNVEV (reference sequence). V gave up 7 bases and J gave up 0 bases, with 10 bases separating them. CDR3 length equals 14 residues. The CDR3 here is CASMGLDSGNTIYF. The CDR3 nucleotides read TGTGCCAGCATGGGGCTAGACTCTGGAAACACCATATATTTT.

The V gene is TRBV5-4, the J gene TRBJ1-1; TRBD1 agrees at 9 bases. V lost 4 bases, J lost 3 bases, and 10 bases stayed unmatched. CDR1 is SGHNT and CDR2 is YYREEE in the germline V gene (reference sequence). The CDR3 consists of 16 residues. Here the CDR3 reads CASSDNRGRGDTEAFF. The CDR3 DNA sequence: TGTGCCAGCAGCGATAACAGGGGGCGCGGGGACACTGAAGCTTTCTTT.

The J gene is TRBJ1-2, the V gene TRBV7-2; weak D call: TRBD1 (5 bases). Between the trimmed V and J ends, which lost 5 bases and 8 bases, there was a span of 21 bases. This CDR3 spans 15 amino acids. From germline, CDR1 is SGHTA and CDR2 FQGNSA. As DNA, the CDR3 is TGTGCCAGCAGCGCCGCGGGGCGAACGGGGTCGGGCTACACCTTC. Translated, it gives CASSAAGRTGSGYTF.

J is TRBJ2-1 and V is TRBV5-1; no firm D call. This CDR3 has 17 amino acids. The germline gives CDR1 SGHRS, CDR2 YFSETQ. Trimming removed 0 bases from V and 0 bases from J, with 13 bases in between. The CDR3 is CASSLGYGFSSYNEQFF. CDR3 DNA: TGCGCCAGCAGCTTGGGGTACGGGTTTAGCTCCTACAATGAGCAGTTCTTC.

V and J are TRBV6-1 and TRBJ1-6; no clear D. V lost 8 bases, J lost 6 bases, and 8 bases lay in between. The germline V gene has CDR1 MNHNS and CDR2 SASEGT. This CDR3 is built from 12 residues. In nucleotides, the CDR3 is TGTGCCAGCGAGGGAAGTAATTCACCCCTCCACTTT. This encodes CASEGSNSPLHF.

The V gene is TRBV7-8, the J gene TRBJ2-3, with D possibly TRBD1 on 6 matching bases. The V gene's germline CDR1 is SGHVS and CDR2 FQNEAQ. This CDR3 has 14 amino acids. Trimming removed 2 bases at V and 8 bases at J, with 14 bases between. The CDR3 region has the DNA TGTGCCAGCAGCTTACCATTTACAGGGAGTACGCAGTATTTT. It translates to CASSLPFTGSTQYF.

The chain uses TRBV18 and TRBJ2-1, with D tentatively TRBD1 or TRBD2 (5 bases each). CDR1 and CDR2 from the germline V gene are KGHSH and LQKENI. V was pared by 0 bases and J by 9 bases, with 15 bases between. This CDR3 region has 15 residues. CDR3 sequence reads: CASSPPLGDPPEQFF. The CDR3 DNA sequence: TGTGCCAGCTCACCACCGCTAGGGGACCCTCCTGAGCAGTTCTTC. Full variable domain (remainder filled in from reference TRBV18 and TRBJ2-1): NAGVMQNPRHLVRRRGQEARLRCSPMKGHSHVYWYRQLPEEGLKFMVYLQKENIIDESGMPKERFSAEFPKEGPSILRIQQVVRGDSAAYFCASSPPLGDPPEQFFGPGTRLTVL.

This chain joins TRBV5-4 and TRBJ2-1; D is perhaps TRBD2 (6 bases). Germline-derived CDR1 and CDR2 are SGHNT and YYREEE (reference sequence). There are 12 residues in the CDR3. V lost 5 bases, J lost 14 bases, and 17 bases lay in between. In DNA form, the CDR3 reads TGTGCCAGCAGACAGTTGGAGGGTTTCGAGTTCTTC. This encodes CASRQLEGFEFF. Supplemented by reference TRBV5-4 and TRBJ2-1, the full variable domain reads ETGVTQSPTHLIKTRGQQVTLRCSSQSGHNTVSWYQQALGQGPQFIFQYYREEENGRGNFPPRFSGLQFPNYSSELNVNALELDDSALYLCASRQLEGFEFFGPGTRLTVL.

The rearrangement joins TRBV18 to TRBJ1-3; TRBD1 might be the D (5 bases). Germline V gene sequence: CDR1 KGHSH, CDR2 LQKENI. Trimming took off 3 bases at V and 4 bases at J, with 16 bases between the two ends. The CDR3 consists of 16 residues. Here the CDR3 reads CASSPSRGMGGNTIYF. CDR3 coding DNA: TGTGCCAGCTCACCGTCTCGGGGGATGGGAGGAAACACCATATATTTT. The whole variable domain, remainder taken from reference TRBV18 and TRBJ1-3, is NAGVMQNPRHLVRRRGQEARLRCSPMKGHSHVYWYRQLPEEGLKFMVYLQKENIIDESGMPKERFSAEFPKEGPSILRIQQVVRGDSAAYFCASSPSRGMGGNTIYFGEGSWLTVV.

This chain uses TRBV7-6 with TRBJ2-2; D unresolved. The germline gives CDR1 SGHVS, CDR2 FNYEAQ. Trimming left V 4 bases short and J 5 bases short, with 14 bases between. This CDR3 is 15 amino acids long. The CDR3 sequence: CASSSQGPRTGELFF. In nucleotides, the CDR3 is TGTGCCAGCAGCTCCCAAGGACCAAGGACCGGGGAGCTGTTTTTT.

The chain couples TRBV28 to TRBJ1-1; D is unclear. Germline assignment: CDR1 MDHEN and CDR2 SYDVKM. The ends were cut back, 2 bases at V and 5 bases at J, with 9 bases in the middle. The CDR3 runs 13 residues. The DNA of the CDR3 is TGTGCCAGCAGTTTACACGAGGGTACTGAAGCTTTCTTT. It yields the protein CASSLHEGTEAFF.

The genes are TRBV6-1 and TRBJ1-1; D possibly corresponds to TRBD1 (5 bases). V was cut by 3 bases and J by 4 bases, with 9 bases left in between. The CDR3 spans 13 residues. From germline, CDR1 is MNHNS and CDR2 SASEGT. The CDR3 DNA is TGTGCCAGCAGTGACGGGGGTGGCACTGAAGCTTTCTTT. Its protein product is CASSDGGGTEAFF.

The chain recombines TRBV5-8 with TRBJ2-7; 13 bases agree with TRBD2. Germline lookup yields CDR1 SGHTS and CDR2 YDEGEE. The V segment lost 4 bases and the J segment 2 bases; nucleotides outside the gene matches: 3. The CDR3 loop spans 15 amino acids. CDR3 DNA: TGTGCCAGCAGCCGGACTAGCGGGGGAACCTACGAGCAGTACTTC. It is translated as CASSRTSGGTYEQYF.

CDR3 region: CSVEGGGLLFVEAFF. For the CDR3, the DNA is TGCAGCGTTGAGGGTGGGGGGCTATTATTTGTTGAAGCTTTCTTT. J is TRBJ1-1 and V is TRBV29-1, with a tentative D call TRBD1 (6 bases). CDR1 SQVTM and CDR2 ANQGSEA come from the germline V gene. The V end was cut by 3 bases, the J end by 7 bases, with 21 bases between. The CDR3 is made up of 15 amino acids.

The table lists this clone with a few counts. The chain is built from TRBV9 and TRBJ1-2; no definite D call. Germline V gene sequence: CDR1 SGDLS, CDR2 YYNGEE. V was shortened by 0 bases and J by 4 bases, with 10 bases between the two germline ends. This CDR3 spans 14 amino acids. The CDR3 DNA reads TGTGCCAGCAGCGTAGACGAGGGAACCTATGGCTACACCTTC. This translates into CASSVDEGTYGYTF.

V is TRBV4-1 and J is TRBJ1-1, with unresolved D. CDR3 size: 14 residues. Trimming stripped 0 bases from V and 2 bases from J, with 7 bases between. In germline, CDR1 is MGHRA, CDR2 YSYEKL. CDR3 sequence (DNA): TGCGCCAGCAGCCAAGAGGTGCGCAACACTGAAGCTTTCTTT. Amino acids: CASSQEVRNTEAFF.

DNA of the CDR3: TGCGCCAGCAGCCAACCTATAATCAGGGACACTGAAGCTTTCTTT. This gives the protein CASSQPIIRDTEAFF. This chain links TRBV4-1 with TRBJ1-1; D perhaps matches TRBD1 (5 bases). CDR1 and CDR2 from the germline V gene are MGHRA and YSYEKL. Deletions cut 2 bases from V and 3 bases from J, with 13 bases between. The length of the CDR3 is 15 residues.

The V call is TRBV6-1, the J call TRBJ2-3, with D uncertain. Germline CDR1 is MNHNS and CDR2 is SASEGT. The CDR3 has 13 residues. V gave up 5 bases and J gave up 2 bases, with 8 bases separating them. Here the CDR3 DNA reads TGTGCCAGCAGTTCGGGTCTCACAGATACGCAGTATTTT. Its protein product is CASSSGLTDTQYF.

This sequence joins TRBV11-2 and TRBJ2-3; TRBD2 matches at 7 bases. V dropped 5 bases and J dropped 3; count of bases not matched to a gene: 8. Per germline, CDR1 SGHAT and CDR2 FQNNGV. The CDR3 is made up of 15 amino acids. DNA for the CDR3: TGTGCCAGCAGCCCCGGGGGGATGAGGACAGATACGCAGTATTTT. Translated: CASSPGGMRTDTQYF.

This sequence joins TRBV4-1 and TRBJ1-4; D ambiguous. The germline CDR1 and CDR2 sequences are MGHRA and YSYEKL. V lost 4 bases to trimming and J lost 2 bases, with 20 bases between them. The CDR3 loop spans 18 amino acids. The CDR3 region is CASSRRPHGMNTNEKLFF. The CDR3 region has the DNA TGCGCCAGCAGCCGCCGGCCCCACGGGATGAATACTAATGAAAAACTGTTTTTT.

The chain combines TRBV4-1 with TRBJ2-5; D gene uncertain. The CDR3 is 14 amino acids. Between the trimmed V and J ends, which lost 0 bases and 0 bases, there was a span of 5 bases. Germline V lookup: CDR1 MGHRA, CDR2 YSYEKL. The CDR3 coding sequence is TGCGCCAGCAGCCAAGAGCCAGACCAAGAGACCCAGTACTTC. Its protein is CASSQEPDQETQYF.

The rearrangement links TRBV27 to TRBJ1-4, with 10 bases fitting TRBD1. Germline CDR1 is MNHEY and CDR2 is SMNVEV (reference sequence). The CDR3 covers 15 residues. The ends lost 4 bases at V and 7 bases at J; junction bases unmatched: 6. The CDR3 sequence is CASSSRTGGLEKLFF. CDR3 DNA sequence: TGTGCCAGCAGTTCCCGGACAGGGGGTCTTGAAAAACTGTTTTTT.

This chain connects TRBV27 to TRBJ1-6, with D possibly matching TRBD1 (5 bases). V lost 7 bases to trimming and J lost 0 bases, with 16 bases between them. Germline CDR1 is MNHEY and CDR2 is SMNVEV (reference sequence). The CDR3 is 17 residues long. The DNA for the CDR3 is TGTGCCAGCATTACCACGGACATTCGCTCCTATAATTCACCCCTCCACTTT. Its protein product is CASITTDIRSYNSPLHF.

This clone showed up just once. This chain uses TRBV29-1 with TRBJ2-2; 15 positions match TRBD2. Trimming at V came to 2 bases and at J to 7 bases, leaving 11 bases not matched to a gene. This CDR3 comprises 18 residues. The V gene's germline CDR1 is SQVTM and CDR2 ANQGSEA. This CDR3 reads CSVEKFGLAGGHVGELFF. Here the CDR3 DNA reads TGCAGCGTTGAAAAATTCGGACTAGCGGGGGGGCACGTCGGGGAGCTGTTTTTT.

The chain joins TRBV5-5 to TRBJ2-1; D gene ambiguous. The CDR3 has 13 residues. Germline CDR1 is SGHKS and CDR2 is YYEKEE (reference sequence). Trimming took 4 bases from V and 5 from J, leaving 10 bases between them. The CDR3 spells CASSLGPDNEQFF. Written as DNA, the CDR3 is TGTGCCAGCAGCCTCGGGCCGGACAATGAGCAGTTCTTC.

The chain has TRBV7-9 and TRBJ1-5; perhaps TRBD1 as D (5 bases). V was trimmed by 5 bases and J by 1 base, leaving 12 bases between them. The CDR3 sequence is 15 residues long. The V gene's germline CDR1 is SEHNR and CDR2 FQNEAQ (reference sequence). CDR3 coding DNA: TGTGCCAGCAGCCTGACAGCTAACAGCAATCAGCCCCAGCATTTT. Protein sequence: CASSLTANSNQPQHF.

The V gene is TRBV7-8, the J gene TRBJ2-2; D is undetermined. This CDR3 is 18 amino acids long. CDR1 is SGHVS and CDR2 is FQNEAQ in the germline V gene. Trimming took 2 bases from V and 6 from J, leaving 22 bases between them. The CDR3 loop is CASSLPVSTPNVAGELFF. The CDR3, as DNA: TGTGCCAGCAGCTTACCCGTGTCGACACCGAACGTCGCCGGGGAGCTGTTTTTT.

This chain uses TRBV11-1 with TRBJ1-1, with TRBD1 matching 8 bases. The germline V gene has CDR1 SGHAT and CDR2 FQDESV (reference sequence). Trimming took 3 bases from V and 0 from J; bases not matched to a gene: 3. The CDR3 has 15 residues. DNA of the CDR3: TGTGCCAGCAGCTTTACGACAGGGGTGAACACTGAAGCTTTCTTT. Residues: CASSFTTGVNTEAFF. The full variable domain, rest sourced from reference TRBV11-1 and TRBJ1-1, is EAEVAQSPRYKITEKSQAVAFWCDPISGHATLYWYRQILGQGPELLVQFQDESVVDDSQLPKDRFSAERLKGVDSTLKIQPAELGDSAMYLCASSFTTGVNTEAFFGQGTRLTVV.